A selection of T cell receptor beta chains follows, all from one sample in a study of blood T cell repertoires in COVID-19. Clones were read by immunoSEQ multiplex PCR, and TCRdb kept only the in-frame ones, dropping some. The table has roughly 290,000 clones, around four fifths seen once. The sequencing sample was made of peripheral blood. The receptor source for this set is a woman aged 50 to 60 with active or convalescent COVID-19. Both conserved end residues are part of each CDR3. The order of the fields is J gene, D gene, V gene, CDR3 protein, CDR3 DNA. D genes are given only for firm matches.

TRBJ1-5 | . | TRBV4-2 | CASSQGPGGPDNQPQHF | TGTGCCAGCAGCCAAGGTCCGGGGGGGCCGGACAATCAGCCCCAGCATTTT
TRBJ1-3 | . | TRBV11-2 | CASSLVRGSSGNTIYF | TGTGCCAGCAGCTTAGTACGGGGTAGCTCTGGAAACACCATATATTTT
TRBJ2-7 | TRBD2 | TRBV18 | CASSPRLAPTYEQYF | TGTGCCAGCTCACCGCGACTAGCGCCCACCTACGAGCAGTACTTC
TRBJ2-3 | . | TRBV5-1 | CASSLIGLDSTDTQYF | TGCGCCAGCAGCTTGATTGGACTGGACTCCACAGATACGCAGTATTTT
TRBJ1-2 | TRBD1 | TRBV7-9 | CASSLVGRGPSYGYTF | TGTGCCAGCAGCTTAGTCGGTAGGGGGCCCTCCTATGGCTACACCTTC
TRBJ2-1 | . | TRBV29-1 | CSVDPASVGNEQFF | TGCAGCGTTGACCCGGCAAGCGTCGGCAATGAGCAGTTCTTC
TRBJ2-3 | . | TRBV18 | CASSLSFSGSTDTQYF | TGTGCCAGCTCACTGAGCTTTTCCGGGAGCACAGATACGCAGTATTTT
TRBJ1-1 | . | TRBV6-5 | CASSSSGSAEAFF | TGTGCCAGCTCATCCTCAGGGTCCGCGGAAGCTTTCTTT
TRBJ2-3 | . | TRBV5-1 | CASSPGASEDADTQYF | TGCGCCAGCAGCCCCGGGGCTAGCGAGGATGCAGATACGCAGTATTTT
TRBJ2-2 | TRBD2 | TRBV2 | CASISAGGNTGELFF | TGTGCCAGTATCTCGGCGGGAGGGAACACCGGGGAGCTGTTTTTT
TRBJ1-2 | . | TRBV6-5 | CASRKDRDYGYTF | TGTGCCAGCAGAAAAGACAGAGACTATGGCTACACCTTC
TRBJ2-1 | TRBD2 | TRBV5-4 | CASSRGRGNNEQFF | TGTGCCAGCAGTCGTGGGCGGGGGAACAATGAGCAGTTCTTC
TRBJ2-5 | . | TRBV28 | CASRFWSRSGETQYF | TGTGCCAGCAGATTCTGGAGCCGGTCAGGGGAGACCCAGTACTTC
TRBJ1-1 | TRBD1 | TRBV11-3 | CASSLGPGGGTEAFF | TGTGCCAGCAGCTTAGGGCCAGGGGGCGGCACTGAAGCTTTCTTT
TRBJ2-1 | . | TRBV3-1/TRBV3-2 | CASGDYLYNEQFF | TGTGCCAGCGGCGACTACCTATACAATGAGCAGTTCTTC
TRBJ2-7 | . | TRBV7-2 | CASSLGVAGTYEQYF | TGTGCCAGCAGCTTAGGAGTGGCGGGGACCTACGAGCAGTACTTC
TRBJ1-1 | . | TRBV18 | CASSPEFEGTEAFF | TGTGCCAGCTCACCAGAGTTTGAGGGCACTGAAGCTTTCTTT
TRBJ1-6 | . | TRBV6-5 | CASSYSKVSNSPLHF | TGTGCCAGCAGTTACTCTAAAGTCAGTAATTCACCCCTCCACTTT
TRBJ2-7 | TRBD1 | TRBV29-1 | CSVATGGYEQYF | TGCAGCGTTGCAACAGGGGGCTACGAGCAGTACTTC
TRBJ2-5 | . | TRBV5-1 | CASSLEGETQYF | TGCGCCAGCAGCTTGGAGGGGGAGACCCAGTACTTC